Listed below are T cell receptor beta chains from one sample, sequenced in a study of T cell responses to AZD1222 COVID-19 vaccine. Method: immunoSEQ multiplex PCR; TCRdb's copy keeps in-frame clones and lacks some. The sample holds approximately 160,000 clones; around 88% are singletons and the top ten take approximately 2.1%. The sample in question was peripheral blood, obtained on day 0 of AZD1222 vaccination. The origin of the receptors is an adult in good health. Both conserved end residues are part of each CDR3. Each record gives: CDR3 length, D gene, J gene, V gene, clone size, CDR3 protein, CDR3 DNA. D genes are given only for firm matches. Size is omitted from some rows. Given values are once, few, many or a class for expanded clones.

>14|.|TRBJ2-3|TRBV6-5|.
CASSYSDSTDTQYF
TGTGCCAGCAGTTATAGCGATAGCACAGATACGCAGTATTTT
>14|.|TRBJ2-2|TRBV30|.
CAWLRQGFTGELFF
TGTGCCTGGTTACGCCAGGGATTCACCGGGGAGCTGTTTTTT
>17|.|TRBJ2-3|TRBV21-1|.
CASSHIVWTGGTDTQYF
TGTGCCAGCAGCCACATTGTCTGGACAGGGGGCACAGATACGCAGTATTTT
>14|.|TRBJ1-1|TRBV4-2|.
CASSQAHGNTEAFF
TGTGCCAGCAGCCAAGCTCACGGCAACACTGAAGCTTTCTTT
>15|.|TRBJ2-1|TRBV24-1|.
CATPGTDSSYNEQFF
TGTGCCACCCCCGGGACTGACAGCTCCTACAATGAGCAGTTCTTC
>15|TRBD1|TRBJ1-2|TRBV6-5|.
CASSRGQGADYGYTF
TGTGCCAGCAGTCGCGGACAGGGGGCGGACTATGGCTACACCTTC
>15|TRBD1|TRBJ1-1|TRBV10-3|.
CATDKGQAINTEAFF
TGTGCCACCGATAAGGGACAGGCAATCAACACTGAAGCTTTCTTT
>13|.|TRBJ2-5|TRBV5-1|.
CASSLALVETQYF
TGCGCCAGCAGCTTGGCGTTGGTCGAGACCCAGTACTTC
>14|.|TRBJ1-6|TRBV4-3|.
CASSQGGGHSPLHF
TGCGCCAGCAGCCAAGGTGGCGGCCATTCACCCCTCCACTTT
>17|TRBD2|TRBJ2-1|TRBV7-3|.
CASSLLAPGLAYNEQFF
TGTGCCAGCAGCTTATTGGCACCGGGACTAGCGTACAATGAGCAGTTCTTC
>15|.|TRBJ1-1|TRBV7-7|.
CASSPTGIGAAEAFF
TGTGCTAGCAGCCCCACCGGGATCGGGGCCGCTGAAGCTTTCTTT
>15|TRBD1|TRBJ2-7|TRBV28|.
CASSFRGQGAYEQYF
TGTGCCAGCAGTTTTCGGGGACAGGGGGCCTACGAGCAGTACTTC
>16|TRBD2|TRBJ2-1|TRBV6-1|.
CASSEYVLAGAIEQFF
TGTGCCAGCAGTGAATACGTACTAGCGGGAGCGATTGAGCAGTTCTTC
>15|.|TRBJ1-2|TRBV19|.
CASSIQGRPPHGYTF
TGTGCCAGTAGTATACAGGGACGGCCACCCCATGGCTACACCTTC
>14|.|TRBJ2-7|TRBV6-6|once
CASSYSTSSYEQYF
TGTGCCAGCAGTTACTCGACCTCCTCCTACGAGCAGTACTTC
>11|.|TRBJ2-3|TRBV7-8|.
CASSLADTQYF
TGTGCCAGCAGCTTGGCGGATACGCAGTATTTT
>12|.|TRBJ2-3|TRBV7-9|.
CASSFGPDTQYF
TGTGCCAGCAGCTTTGGACCAGATACGCAGTATTTT
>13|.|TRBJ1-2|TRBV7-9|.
CASSLATSPGYTF
TGTGCCAGCAGCTTAGCGACAAGTCCGGGCTACACCTTC
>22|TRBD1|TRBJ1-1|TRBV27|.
CASSLRVRTGTSLRGMNTEAFF
TGTGCCAGCAGTTTAAGAGTCAGGACAGGGACTTCCCTTCGAGGCATGAACACTGAAGCTTTCTTT
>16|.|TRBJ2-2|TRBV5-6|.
CASSLVGQPDTGELFF
TGTGCCAGCAGCTTGGTTGGGCAGCCGGACACCGGGGAGCTGTTTTTT
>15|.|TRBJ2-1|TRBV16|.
CASSQGAGQYNEQFF
TGTGCCAGCAGCCAAGGGGCAGGGCAATACAATGAGCAGTTCTTC
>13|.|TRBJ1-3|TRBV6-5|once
CASLTGLGNTIYF
TGTGCCAGCCTGACGGGACTCGGAAACACCATATATTTT
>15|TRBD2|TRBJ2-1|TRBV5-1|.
CASSLVLAGSAEQFF
TGCGCCAGCAGCTTGGTACTAGCGGGATCAGCCGAGCAGTTCTTC
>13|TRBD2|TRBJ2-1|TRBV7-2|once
CASSPRSGFEQFF
TGTGCCAGCAGCCCCCGTAGCGGGTTTGAGCAGTTCTTC
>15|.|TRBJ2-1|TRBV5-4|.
CASSGAGILAHEQFF
TGTGCCAGCAGCGGAGCGGGCATCTTGGCCCATGAGCAGTTCTTC
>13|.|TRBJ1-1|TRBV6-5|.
CASSYLKNTEAFF
TGTGCCAGCAGTTACCTTAAAAACACTGAAGCTTTCTTT
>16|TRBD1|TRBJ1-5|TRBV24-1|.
CATSDPGQGPHQPQHF
TGTGCCACCAGTGATCCGGGACAGGGACCCCATCAGCCCCAGCATTTT
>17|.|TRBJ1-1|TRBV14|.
CASSQDFALQGNTEAFF
TGTGCCAGCAGCCAAGACTTCGCCCTACAGGGGAACACTGAAGCTTTCTTT
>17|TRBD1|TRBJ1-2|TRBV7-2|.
CASSLEGQGAFSYGYTF
TGTGCCAGCAGCTTAGAAGGACAGGGGGCGTTCAGCTATGGCTACACCTTC
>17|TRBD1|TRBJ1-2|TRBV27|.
CASSRKGDRTFDYGYTF
TGTGCCAGCAGTAGAAAAGGGGACAGAACCTTTGACTATGGCTACACCTTC
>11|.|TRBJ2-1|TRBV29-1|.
CSGWSGDEQFF
TGCAGCGGGTGGTCGGGGGATGAGCAGTTCTTC
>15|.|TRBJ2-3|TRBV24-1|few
CATSGRGGSPDTQYF
TGTGCCACCAGTGGACGTGGGGGGAGCCCAGATACGCAGTATTTT
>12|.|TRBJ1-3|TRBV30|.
CAWEGDGNTIYF
TGTGCCTGGGAAGGGGATGGAAACACCATATATTTT
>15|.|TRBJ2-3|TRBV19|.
CASRQSRGNTDTQYF
TGTGCCAGTCGCCAAAGCAGGGGAAACACAGATACGCAGTATTTT
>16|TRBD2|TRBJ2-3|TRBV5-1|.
CASTRSSGSGTDTQYF
TGCGCCAGCACGCGAAGTAGCGGGAGCGGAACAGATACGCAGTATTTT
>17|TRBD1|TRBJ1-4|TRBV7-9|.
CASGRGRVSATNEKLFF
TGTGCCAGCGGCAGGGGGCGCGTATCTGCAACTAATGAAAAACTGTTTTTT
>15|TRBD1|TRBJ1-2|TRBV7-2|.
CASSLAPGGWVGYTF
TGTGCCAGCAGCTTAGCTCCAGGGGGCTGGGTAGGCTACACCTTC
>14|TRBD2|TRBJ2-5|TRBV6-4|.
CASSGGGDQETQYF
TGTGCCAGCAGTGGGGGGGGAGACCAAGAGACCCAGTACTTC
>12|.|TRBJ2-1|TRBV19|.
CASSQRTWRQFF
TGTGCCAGTAGTCAAAGGACCTGGCGGCAGTTCTTC
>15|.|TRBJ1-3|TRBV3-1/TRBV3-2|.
CASSQGRGVGNTIYF
TGTGCCAGCAGCCAAGGAAGAGGGGTTGGAAACACCATATATTTT
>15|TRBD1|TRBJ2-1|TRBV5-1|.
CASSLQGAGYNEQFF
TGCGCCAGCAGCTTACAGGGGGCAGGGTACAATGAGCAGTTCTTC
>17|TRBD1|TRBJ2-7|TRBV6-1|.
CASSAQSGQGVPYEQYF
TGTGCCAGCAGTGCACAATCGGGACAGGGGGTCCCCTACGAGCAGTACTTC
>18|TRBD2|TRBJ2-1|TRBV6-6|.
CASSRSGGRAAGDNEQFF
TGTGCCAGCAGTCGCAGCGGCGGGAGGGCCGCCGGGGACAATGAGCAGTTCTTC
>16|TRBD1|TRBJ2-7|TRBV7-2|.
CASSPNSGQGHYEQYF
TGTGCCAGCAGCCCGAACTCGGGACAGGGACACTACGAGCAGTACTTC
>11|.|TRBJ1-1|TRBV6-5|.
CASSYALEAFF
TGTGCCAGCAGTTACGCGTTAGAAGCTTTCTTT
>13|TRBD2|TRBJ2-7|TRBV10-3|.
CALGTGGSYEQYF
TGTGCCCTTGGGACGGGGGGCTCCTACGAGCAGTACTTC
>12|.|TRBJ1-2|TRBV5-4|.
CASSLTGAGYTF
TGTGCCAGCAGCTTAACAGGAGCCGGCTACACCTTC
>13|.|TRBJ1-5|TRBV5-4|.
CASSEDNYQPQHF
TGTGCCAGCAGCGAGGACAACTATCAGCCCCAGCATTTT
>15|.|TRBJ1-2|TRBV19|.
CASSIGGGAGDGYTF
TGTGCCAGTAGTATAGGAGGCGGGGCTGGCGATGGCTACACCTTC
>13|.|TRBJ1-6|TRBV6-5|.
CASSYGHNSPLHF
TGTGCCAGCAGTTACGGCCATAATTCACCCCTCCACTTT
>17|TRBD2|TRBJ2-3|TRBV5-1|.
CASSPTQVAGGFDTQYF
TGCGCCAGCAGCCCAACTCAAGTAGCGGGAGGCTTCGATACGCAGTATTTT